This T cell receptor (beta chain) emerged from a study of patients and donors after allogeneic stem cell transplantation. V was trimmed by 1 base and J by 7 bases, leaving 17 bases between them. The length of the CDR3 is 16 residues. Germline CDR1 SGHVS, CDR2 FNYEAQ. This clonotype was counted between two and nine times. TCRdb re-called the RT-PCR reads with MiXCR, one entry per CDR3 protein. The sample records about 960,000 distinct CDR3 sequences, more than 15% being singletons. The chain combines TRBV7-6 with TRBJ2-1, with D perhaps assigned TRBD1 or TRBD2 (6 bases each). The sequence was collected from a human donor who was either an allogeneic HSCT recipient or a stem cell or donor lymphocyte infusion donor (not recorded which). It is not recorded whose cells these are; they may come from a transplant donor. The specimen was blood, either unsorted or a sorted T cell fraction (not recorded which). In nucleotides, the CDR3 is TGTGCCAGCAGCTTAGGTTGGAGGGGGTCCTCGAATGAGCAGTTCTTC. Translated: CASSLGWRGSSNEQFF.